The clone carrying this TCR beta chain was counted between two and nine times. Each CDR3 protein gets one entry after TCRdb re-called the 5' RACE reads with MiXCR. The profile shows a few hundred thousand distinct CDR3 sequences, around 17% of them singletons. The data stem from a study of T-cell memory formation after mild COVID-19. This TCR came from a man between 18 and 35 years old who had mild COVID-19 (a few samples of this study predate the infection). Cell type and time point are not known. Sequencing used PBMCs or a T cell subset sorted from them (not recorded which).

The CDR3 DNA follows: TGTGCCAGCGTAGGGACACCCTACAATGAGCAGTTCTTC. Translation gives CASVGTPYNEQFF. The rearrangement joins TRBV7-8 to TRBJ2-1; D is perhaps TRBD1 (6 bases). With 8 bases removed from V and 2 bases from J, the gap between germline ends came to 10 bases. There are 13 residues in the CDR3. Germline CDR1 SGHVS, CDR2 FQNEAQ.